Listed here are 19 T cell receptor beta chains from one sample, sequenced in a study of beta chain features in type 1 diabetes. What was sequenced were expressed TCRB transcripts, since all of the isolated RNA had been reverse transcribed. Sequencing was performed with immunoSEQ multiplex PCR; in TCRdb, only in-frame clones are kept and a portion is missing. The profile shows approximately 250,000 clones, 11% to 15% of them singletons. Sequencing was done on a sample of naive CD4+ T cells from blood. These TCRs come from a woman aged 35 to 49 in good health.

A few counts support this clone. The genes are TRBV7-2 and TRBJ2-3; D unclear. V gave up 5 bases and J gave up 0 bases, with 15 bases separating them. The CDR3 consists of 16 residues. Germline V lookup: CDR1 SGHTA, CDR2 FQGNSA. The CDR3 is CASSVGPGLSTDTQYF. DNA for the CDR3: TGTGCCAGCAGCGTAGGGCCAGGTCTTAGCACAGATACGCAGTATTTT.

The V and J genes are TRBV5-1 and TRBJ2-5, with TRBD1 matching 8 bases. The DNA end is more similar to TRBJ2-7, so the J call may be wrong. The CDR3 has 15 residues. The germline gives CDR1 SGHRS, CDR2 YFSETQ. The CDR3 sequence: CASSPGQGGSYEQYF. In DNA, the CDR3 is TGCGCCAGCAGTCCCGGACAGGGCGGGTCCTACGAGCAGTACTTC.

The rearrangement links TRBV5-5 to TRBJ2-5; maybe TRBD2 (5 bases). Germline loops: CDR1 SGHKS, CDR2 YYEKEE (reference sequence). With 3 bases removed from V and 6 bases from J, the gap between germline ends came to 12 bases. The CDR3 has 13 residues. The CDR3 is CASSYGLSQTQYF. For the CDR3, the DNA is TGTGCCAGCAGCTACGGACTGAGCCAGACCCAGTACTTC.

A few counts support this clone. V usage is TRBV7-9 and J usage is TRBJ2-2, with a weak D call TRBD1 (6 bases). The CDR3 has 16 amino acids. V was pared by 1 base and J by 5 bases, with 14 bases between. The germline V gene encodes CDR1 SEHNR and CDR2 FQNEAQ (reference sequence). The CDR3 protein is CASSLGPGAVTGELFF. In DNA, the CDR3 is TGTGCCAGCAGCTTAGGCCCAGGGGCCGTAACCGGGGAGCTGTTTTTT.

A few counts support this clone. The chain uses TRBV18 and TRBJ2-5, with D hard to call. Looked up from germline, CDR1 is KGHSH and CDR2 is LQKENI. The CDR3 length is 12 residues. The V gene lost 6 bases and the J gene lost 5 bases, with 10 bases spanning the gap. The CDR3 bases are TGTGCCAGCTCGGGCCTACAGGAGACCCAGTACTTC. It encodes CASSGLQETQYF.

This clone was seen only a few times. The genes are TRBV6-5 and TRBJ1-1, with D possibly TRBD1 on 5 matching bases. V was cut by 5 bases and J by 1 base, with 8 bases left in between. Germline V gene data show CDR1 as MNHEY and CDR2 as SVGAGI. The CDR3 spans 13 residues. CDR3 loop: CASSNTGNTEAFF. Written as DNA, the CDR3 is TGTGCCAGCAGTAACACAGGGAACACTGAAGCTTTCTTT.

The chain links TRBV10-3 to TRBJ2-6; TRBD1 aligns across 7 bases. There are 16 residues in the CDR3. CDR1 ENHRY and CDR2 SYGVKD come from the germline V gene. Germline trimming cut 10 bases from V and 0 bases from J; bases unmatched to any gene: 9. Here the CDR3 reads CATVDRVGSGANVLTF. Written as DNA, the CDR3 is TGTGCCACCGTCGACAGGGTAGGCTCTGGGGCCAACGTCCTGACTTTC.

In its sample, this clone was seen a few times. The chain carries TRBV27 and TRBJ2-7; 7 bases line up with TRBD1. The V and J ends lost 4 bases and 4 bases, in that order; junction bases with no gene match: 10. Germline lookup yields CDR1 MNHEY and CDR2 SMNVEV (reference sequence). The CDR3 covers 15 residues. CDR3 loop: CASSSPLRGLYEQYF. The CDR3 nucleotides are TGTGCCAGCAGTTCACCTTTGAGGGGGCTGTACGAGCAGTACTTC.

This clone has just a few counts. The rearrangement uses TRBV19 and TRBJ2-5, with 12 positions matching TRBD2. CDR1 is LNHDA, CDR2 SQIVND, per germline (reference sequence). J was trimmed by 4 bases and V by 4 bases; bases with no gene match: 4. The CDR3 is made up of 15 amino acids. CDR3 protein: CASSTGLAGRETQYF. CDR3 DNA: TGTGCCAGTAGTACGGGACTAGCGGGTAGAGAGACCCAGTACTTC.

This clone was seen a few times. CDR3 sequence reads: CASSQTGQGVRYYGYTF. The CDR3 nucleotides are TGTGCCAGCAGCCAGACCGGACAGGGGGTTCGGTACTATGGCTACACCTTC. The V and J genes are TRBV14 and TRBJ1-2, with 10 nucleotides matching TRBD1. Unmatched junction bases numbered 10, after V lost 3 bases and J lost 3 bases. The CDR3 has 17 residues. Looked up from germline, CDR1 is SGHDN and CDR2 is FVKESK.

As for this clone: One end of the junction fails to match germline, which may point to a read error. The chain uses TRBV2 and TRBJ1-2; 9 bases align to TRBD1. The germline CDR1 and CDR2 sequences are SNHLY and FYNNEI. The CDR3 spans 15 residues. DNA of the CDR3: TGTGCCGGCAGAACAGGGGGCCTCGACAACTATGGCTACACCTTC. This translates into CAGRTGGLDNYGYTF.

A few counts support this clone. The genes are TRBV18 and TRBJ2-5; a possible D gene is TRBD2 (6 bases). The CDR3 runs 15 residues. CDR1 is KGHSH, CDR2 LQKENI, per germline. The germline V and J ends were trimmed by 0 bases and 5 bases, with 13 bases remaining between them. The chain's CDR3 is CASSPPRGGGETQYF. In nucleotides, the CDR3 is TGTGCCAGCTCACCACCCCGGGGCGGAGGGGAGACCCAGTACTTC. Full variable domain (rest looked up from reference TRBV18 and TRBJ2-5): NAGVMQNPRHLVRRRGQEARLRCSPMKGHSHVYWYRQLPEEGLKFMVYLQKENIIDESGMPKERFSAEFPKEGPSILRIQQVVRGDSAAYFCASSPPRGGGETQYFGPGTRLLVL.

The J gene is TRBJ2-1, the V gene TRBV4-3; 7 positions agree with TRBD2. CDR3 size: 17 residues. Germline V gene sequence: CDR1 LGHNA, CDR2 YSLEER. Unmatched junction bases numbered 11, after V lost 0 bases and J lost 6 bases. CDR3 sequence (DNA): TGCGCCAGCAGCCAAGATTTGTGGGGCCCGGGGGGCAATGAGCAGTTCTTC. Amino acids: CASSQDLWGPGGNEQFF.

This clone was observed a handful of times. This chain uses TRBV19 with TRBJ2-5, with D tentatively TRBD1 (5 bases). CDR3 length equals 16 residues. V was pared by 4 bases and J by 0 bases, with 15 bases between. The germline CDR1 and CDR2 sequences are LNHDA and SQIVND (reference sequence). The CDR3 nucleotides read TGTGCCAGTAGTACCCGACAGTTCCCCTACCAAGAGACCCAGTACTTC. Amino acids: CASSTRQFPYQETQYF.

Only a few counts were recorded for this clone. The chain carries TRBV27 and TRBJ2-5; D may be TRBD1 (7 bases). CDR3 size: 12 residues. In germline, CDR1 is MNHEY, CDR2 SMNVEV (reference sequence). V lost 6 bases, J lost 7 bases, and 12 bases lay in between. The CDR3 sequence: CASRRQGGTQYF. CDR3 nucleotide sequence: TGTGCCAGCAGACGACAGGGAGGGACCCAGTACTTC.

CDR3 sequence reads: CASGTVARCQPQHF. The CDR3 DNA follows: TGTGCCAGCGGGACAGTGGCGAGATGTCAGCCCCAGCATTTT. The chain carries TRBV5-7 and TRBJ1-5; 7 nucleotides match TRBD1. TRBV5-7 has ORF status, its function being uncertain. After removal of 7 bases from V and 6 bases from J, the junction contained 10 bases not matched to a gene. The CDR3 covers 14 residues.

This clone was detected only a few times. The chain employs TRBV4-3 and TRBJ2-7, with TRBD2 matching over 8 bases. The CDR3 has 15 residues. V shed 1 base and J 4 bases; nucleotides not matched to a gene: 6. Per germline, CDR1 LGHNA and CDR2 YSLEER. The CDR3 spells CASSQGDGRGYEQYF. In nucleotides, the CDR3 is TGCGCCAGCAGCCAAGGTGACGGGAGGGGATACGAGCAGTACTTC.

This clone turned up a few times. The V call is TRBV11-2, the J call TRBJ1-5; tentatively, D is TRBD1 (6 bases). Trimming left V 1 base short and J 0 bases short, with 10 bases between. The CDR3 contains 16 residues. Germline V gene data show CDR1 as SGHAT and CDR2 as FQNNGV. DNA for the CDR3: TGTGCCAGCAGCTTAGGGGGGCTTTATAGCAATCAGCCCCAGCATTTT. Protein product: CASSLGGLYSNQPQHF.

As concerns this clone: Other DNA sequences in the same sample also yield this CDR3. The rearrangement uses TRBV7-2 and TRBJ2-5; 12 bases line up with TRBD2. This CDR3 region has 16 residues. With V trimmed by 1 base and J by 4 bases, 4 bases remained unmatched. Germline CDR1 is SGHTA and CDR2 is FQGNSA. CDR3 nucleotides: TGTGCCAGCAGCTTAGTGACTAGCGGGGGACGAGAGACCCAGTACTTC. It is translated as CASSLVTSGGRETQYF.